This T cell receptor beta chain appears in the sequencing data of a study of cytomegalovirus exposure and HLA in healthy donors. It was with 60 Vbeta and 13 Jbeta primers that the PCR ran. Here immunoSEQ multiplex PCR was the method, and the copy in TCRdb shows in-frame clones only, minus some. The repertoire holds 85,000 to 120,000 clones, with 83% as singletons. Findings of the study overall: Clonal expansion was found to be greater in HLA-associated TCR beta chains than in equally common others in a later analysis. According to the study, 160 or so TCR beta chains were cytomegalovirus-associated. In a later analysis, DRB1 alleles had the most associated TCRs; HLA-C alleles the fewest. The productive fraction for most TCR beta V segments was about 87% or about 30% in an earlier analysis.

This clone was detected once. Its specificity is unknown. Sample: PBMCs. The receptor was isolated from a man between 40 and 49 years old in good health and CMV-seronegative.

The CDR3 loop reads CSVEVGGYEQYF. CDR3 in DNA: TGCAGCGTTGAAGTAGGGGGCTACGAGCAGTACTTC. This chain joins TRBV29-1 and TRBJ2-7; perhaps TRBD1 as D (6 bases). V was pared by 1 base and J by 3 bases, with 7 bases between. This CDR3 contains 12 residues. Germline V gene data show CDR1 as SQVTM and CDR2 as ANQGSEA.